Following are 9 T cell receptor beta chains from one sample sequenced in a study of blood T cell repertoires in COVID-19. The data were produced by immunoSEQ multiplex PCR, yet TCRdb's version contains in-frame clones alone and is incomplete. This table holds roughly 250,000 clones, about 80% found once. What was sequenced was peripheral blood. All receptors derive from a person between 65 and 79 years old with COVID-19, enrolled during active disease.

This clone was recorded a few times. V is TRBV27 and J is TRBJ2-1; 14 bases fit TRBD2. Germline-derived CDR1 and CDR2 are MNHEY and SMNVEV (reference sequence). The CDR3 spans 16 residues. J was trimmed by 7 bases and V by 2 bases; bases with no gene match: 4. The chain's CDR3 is CASSLRTSGGTNEQFF. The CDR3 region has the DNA TGTGCCAGCAGTTTACGGACTAGCGGGGGGACGAATGAGCAGTTCTTC.

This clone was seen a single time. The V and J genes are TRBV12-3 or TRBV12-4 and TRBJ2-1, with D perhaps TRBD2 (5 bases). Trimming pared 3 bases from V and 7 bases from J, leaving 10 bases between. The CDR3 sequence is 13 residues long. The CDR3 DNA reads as TGTGCCAGCAGTTTCAGGACTCCAAATGAGCAGTTCTTC. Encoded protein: CASSFRTPNEQFF.

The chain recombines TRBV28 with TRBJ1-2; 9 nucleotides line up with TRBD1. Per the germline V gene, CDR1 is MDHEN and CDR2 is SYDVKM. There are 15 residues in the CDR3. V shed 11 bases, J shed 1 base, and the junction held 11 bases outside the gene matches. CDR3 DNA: TGTGCCGCAACCGCGGCGGGACAGGGTAACTATGGCTACACCTTC. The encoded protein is CAATAAGQGNYGYTF.

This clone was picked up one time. The CDR3 is CATSDYGGAGLASWRETQYF. CDR3 DNA sequence: TGTGCCACCAGTGATTATGGAGGGGCGGGACTAGCGAGTTGGAGGGAGACCCAGTACTTC. The J gene is TRBJ2-5, the V gene TRBV24-1; TRBD2 matches 10 bases. J gave up 5 bases and V 2 bases, and 19 bases lay outside the gene matches. The CDR3 has 20 amino acids. Germline CDR1 is KGHDR and CDR2 is SFDVKD.

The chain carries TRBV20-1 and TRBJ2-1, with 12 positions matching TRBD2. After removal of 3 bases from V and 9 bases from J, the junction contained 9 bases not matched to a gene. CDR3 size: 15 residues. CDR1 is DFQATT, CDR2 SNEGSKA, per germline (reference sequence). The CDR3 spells CSASATSGSIIEQFF. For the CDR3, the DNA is TGCAGTGCTAGTGCGACTAGCGGGAGTATTATTGAGCAGTTCTTC.

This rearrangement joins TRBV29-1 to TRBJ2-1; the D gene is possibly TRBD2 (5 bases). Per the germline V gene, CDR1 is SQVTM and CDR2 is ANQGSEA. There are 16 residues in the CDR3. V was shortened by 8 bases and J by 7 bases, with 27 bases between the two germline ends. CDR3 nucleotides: TGCAGCACATTCGGGGAGTCTAGATCTTTACGGAATGAGCAGTTCTTC. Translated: CSTFGESRSLRNEQFF.

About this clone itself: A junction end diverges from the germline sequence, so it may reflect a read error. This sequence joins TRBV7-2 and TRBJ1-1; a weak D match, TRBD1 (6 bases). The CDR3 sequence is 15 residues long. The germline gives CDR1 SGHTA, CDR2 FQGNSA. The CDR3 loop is CVSSLGQPLNTEAFF. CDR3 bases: TGTGTCAGCAGCTTAGGACAGCCATTGAACACTGAAGCTTTCTTT.

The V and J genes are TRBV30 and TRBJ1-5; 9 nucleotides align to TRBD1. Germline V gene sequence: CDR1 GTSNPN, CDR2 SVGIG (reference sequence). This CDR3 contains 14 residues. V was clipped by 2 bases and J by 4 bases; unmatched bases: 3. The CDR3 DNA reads TGTGCCTGGAGTCGGGACAGGGAGAATCAGCCCCAGCATTTT. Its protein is CAWSRDRENQPQHF.

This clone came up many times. In DNA form, the CDR3 reads TGTGCCAGCAGTATACAGGTTTATCAGCCCCAGCATTTT. It yields the protein CASSIQVYQPQHF. The chain is built from TRBV28 and TRBJ1-5, with a tentative D call TRBD1 (5 bases). Germline V gives CDR1 MDHEN, CDR2 SYDVKM. V lost 5 bases and J 5 bases, leaving 10 bases between the germline ends. The CDR3 consists of 13 residues.